This TCR beta chain emerged from a study of sequential checkpoint blockade in melanoma. Study background: Patients were randomized 1:1 to nivolumab-then-ipilimumab or ipilimumab-then-nivolumab first-line. After both sequences, patients received maintenance nivolumab.

Germline CDR1 SQVTM, CDR2 ANQGSEA. V lost 6 bases and J 11 bases, leaving 13 bases between the germline ends. This CDR3 spans 11 amino acids. Documented treatment: randomized to nivolumab then ipilimumab (arm A) or the reverse (arm B). Patients had received no earlier DNA-damaging chemotherapy. Live CD3+CD8+ CD19− CD56− cells were sorted from PBMCs. TCRdb's table, derived via immunoSEQ multiplex PCR, lists solely in-frame clones and lacks some. This sample has approximately 11,000 clones, with around four fifths found just once. V usage is TRBV29-1 and J usage is TRBJ1-4, with a tentative D call TRBD1 (5 bases). This TCR was sampled from a human donor with melanoma. Here the sequenced sample was CD8+ T cells sorted from blood (inferred from file names), taken from a patient given nivolumab and ipilimumab in sequence. The CDR3 coding sequence is TGCAGCGTCCGGGAGGGGACTAAACTGTTTTTT. Its translation is CSVREGTKLFF.